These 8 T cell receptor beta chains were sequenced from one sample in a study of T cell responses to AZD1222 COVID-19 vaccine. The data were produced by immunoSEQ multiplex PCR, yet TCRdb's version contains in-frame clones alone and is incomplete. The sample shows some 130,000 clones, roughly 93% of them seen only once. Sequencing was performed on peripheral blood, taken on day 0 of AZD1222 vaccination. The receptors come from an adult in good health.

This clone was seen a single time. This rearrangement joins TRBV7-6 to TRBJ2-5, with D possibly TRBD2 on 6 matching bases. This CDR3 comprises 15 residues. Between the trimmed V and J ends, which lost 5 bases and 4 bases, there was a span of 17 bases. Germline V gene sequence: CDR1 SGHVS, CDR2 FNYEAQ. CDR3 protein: CASSRRTPGVETQYF. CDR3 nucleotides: TGTGCCAGCAGCCGAAGGACACCGGGGGTAGAGACCCAGTACTTC.

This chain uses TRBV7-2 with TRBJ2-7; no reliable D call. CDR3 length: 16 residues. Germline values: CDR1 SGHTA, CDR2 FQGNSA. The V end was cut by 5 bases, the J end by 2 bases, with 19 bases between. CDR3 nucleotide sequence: TGTGCCAGCAGCGCTCGGACCGGTGGGTTTACCTACGAGCAGTACTTC. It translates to CASSARTGGFTYEQYF.

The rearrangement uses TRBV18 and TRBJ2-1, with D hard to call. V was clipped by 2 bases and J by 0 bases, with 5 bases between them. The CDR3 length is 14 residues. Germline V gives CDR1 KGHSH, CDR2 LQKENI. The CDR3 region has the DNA TGTGCCAGCTCACCAACAGACTCCTACAATGAGCAGTTCTTC. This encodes CASSPTDSYNEQFF.

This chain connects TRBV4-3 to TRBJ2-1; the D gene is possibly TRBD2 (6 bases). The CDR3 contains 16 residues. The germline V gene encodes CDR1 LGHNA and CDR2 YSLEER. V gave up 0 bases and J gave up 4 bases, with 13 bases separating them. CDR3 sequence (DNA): TGCGCCAGCAGCCAAGATGGCGGGAATGTATACAATGAGCAGTTCTTC. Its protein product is CASSQDGGNVYNEQFF.

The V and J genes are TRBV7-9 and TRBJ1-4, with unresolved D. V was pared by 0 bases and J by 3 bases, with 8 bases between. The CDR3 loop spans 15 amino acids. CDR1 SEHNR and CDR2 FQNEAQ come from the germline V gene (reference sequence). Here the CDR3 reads CASSLAGYSNEKLFF. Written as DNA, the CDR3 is TGTGCCAGCAGCTTAGCGGGCTACTCTAATGAAAAACTGTTTTTT.

The DNA for the CDR3 is TGTGCCAGCAGCCAATCGGGGCCATACGAGCAGTACTTC. This codes for CASSQSGPYEQYF. The gene calls are TRBV3-1 (or the pseudogene TRBV3-2) and TRBJ2-7; D possibly matches TRBD1 or TRBD2 (5 bases each). CDR1 is LGHDT and CDR2 is YNNKEL in the germline V gene (reference sequence). This CDR3 region has 13 residues. V lost 2 bases and J lost 4, with 9 bases in between.

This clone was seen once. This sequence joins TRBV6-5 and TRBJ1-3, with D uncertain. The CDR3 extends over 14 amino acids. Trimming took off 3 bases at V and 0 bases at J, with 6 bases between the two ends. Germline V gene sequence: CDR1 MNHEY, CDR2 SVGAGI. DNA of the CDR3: TGTGCCAGCAGTTATCATAGCTCTGGAAACACCATATATTTT. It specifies CASSYHSSGNTIYF.

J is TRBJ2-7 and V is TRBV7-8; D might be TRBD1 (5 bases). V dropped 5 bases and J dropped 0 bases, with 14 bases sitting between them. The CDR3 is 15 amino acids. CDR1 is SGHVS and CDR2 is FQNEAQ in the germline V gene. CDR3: CASSDGHVSSYEQYF. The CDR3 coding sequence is TGTGCCAGCAGCGACGGACACGTCAGCTCCTACGAGCAGTACTTC.